The sequence of this T cell receptor beta chain was determined in a study of cytomegalovirus exposure and HLA in healthy donors. Samples came from healthy bone marrow donors. Primers: 60 Vbeta forward and 13 Jbeta reverse. Here immunoSEQ multiplex PCR was the method, and the copy in TCRdb shows in-frame clones only, minus some. This sample has about 170,000 clones, with about three quarters found just once. Comment on this clone: Its matching antigen is unknown.

Germline trimming cut 1 base from V and 6 bases from J; bases unmatched to any gene: 7. The CDR3 extends over 15 amino acids. Germline V gives CDR1 MGHRA, CDR2 YSYEKL. General study results and limits: Earlier analysis yielded a pattern in which most TCR beta V segments were productive about 87% or about 30% of the time. Reportedly, a later analysis found an Asian-associated ancestry cluster had fewer N-insertions than the roughly 670-donor mean. Equally common other TCR beta chains were less clonally expanded than HLA-associated ones, a later analysis found.

This chain joins TRBV4-1 and TRBJ2-7; 9 bases agree with TRBD1. The sequenced sample was PBMCs. The receptor was isolated from a girl under 18 in good health and CMV-seronegative. CDR3 sequence (DNA): TGCGCCAGCAGCCAAGTAAGGACAGGGGCGGGCGAGCAGTACTTC. Residues: CASSQVRTGAGEQYF.